Listed below are T cell receptor beta chains from one sample, sequenced in a study of graft-versus-host responses after intestinal transplantation. Assay used: immunoSEQ multiplex PCR; TCRdb lists only in-frame clones, some missing. The table records about 40,000 clones, less than 95% of them present only once. The material sequenced was PBMCs, taken about 310 days after intestinal transplant. These receptors originate from a human patient who received an intestinal transplant, so some T cells may come from the graft donor. CDR3s include the opening cysteine and the closing phenylalanine or tryptophan. Only some rows state a clone size, as once, few, many or a class for expanded clones.

cdr3_aa | v_call | clone_size
CASSPMGSQETQYF | TRBV11-1 | NA
CASSRNRDRNF | TRBV23-1 | NA
CATSLPGLDFETQYF | TRBV15 | once
CASRYAGPYGYTF | TRBV2 | once
CASSQSGGLDEKLFF | TRBV6-5 | NA
CASSYGTKQFF | TRBV5-1 | NA
CATSIGGNTIYF | TRBV15 | NA
CASSWDRGYYGYTF | TRBV6-5 | NA
CASSVGQVGEAFF | TRBV9 | NA
CSVAPPGPDTQYF | TRBV29-1 | NA
CASSGGQGGGYTF | TRBV25-1 | NA
CASSGRQGRPAPNSYNEQFF | TRBV2 | NA
CASRSLAGSSYNEQFF | TRBV19 | NA
CASSSRRGDYGYTF | TRBV7-9 | NA
CASSQVAPDRDGYTF | TRBV4-1 | NA
CASSDRRAPTYF | TRBV6-1 | NA
CASSLYPEGNYGYTF | TRBV28 | NA
CASSSLRQGLAASTGELFF | TRBV5-1 | NA
CASSKTAIYSYEQYF | TRBV7-2 | NA
CASTPSGWETYEQYF | TRBV21-1 | NA
CSVVFHTEAFF | TRBV29-1 | NA
CASSLDDYGGPRNTGELFF | TRBV7-7 | NA
CASSVGPMSSYNEQFF | TRBV9 | NA
CASSIRGKGRAGGYTF | TRBV19 | NA
CAWSVDGGGPQHF | TRBV30 | NA
CASSEATGGDTEAFF | TRBV6-1 | few
CASRIPIGQGIYEQYF | TRBV28 | once
CASSQDPGRDTQYF | TRBV4-1 | NA
CASSVGGVPNNEQFF | TRBV9 | NA
CASPILGTDTQYF | TRBV2 | NA
CASSGSLAGGQPQHF | TRBV6-1 | NA
CASGSLGGGTLSYEQYF | TRBV12-5 | NA
CASSQDGGLSYEQYF | TRBV4-1 | NA
CASLPRLNTEAFF | TRBV7-8 | NA
CASSLVPSFYTDTQYF | TRBV7-9 | NA
CASSFPRGGGASSTDTQYF | TRBV2 | NA
CASSQVSGRGPLHEQYF | TRBV4-1 | NA
CATSRRNGGSYNEQFF | TRBV15 | NA
CASSATGGRETQYF | TRBV25-1 | NA
CASSDPQGPTYSNQPQHF | TRBV2 | NA
CASSVDYKGGSGYNNEQFF | TRBV9 | NA
CASPIRMDREKGNSPLHF | TRBV19 | NA
CASSYGTGKADTQYF | TRBV7-9 | few
CATSRVTISPLHF | TRBV15 | NA
CASRRGQANEKLFF | TRBV2 | NA
CASSLGPDTQYF | TRBV7-3 | NA